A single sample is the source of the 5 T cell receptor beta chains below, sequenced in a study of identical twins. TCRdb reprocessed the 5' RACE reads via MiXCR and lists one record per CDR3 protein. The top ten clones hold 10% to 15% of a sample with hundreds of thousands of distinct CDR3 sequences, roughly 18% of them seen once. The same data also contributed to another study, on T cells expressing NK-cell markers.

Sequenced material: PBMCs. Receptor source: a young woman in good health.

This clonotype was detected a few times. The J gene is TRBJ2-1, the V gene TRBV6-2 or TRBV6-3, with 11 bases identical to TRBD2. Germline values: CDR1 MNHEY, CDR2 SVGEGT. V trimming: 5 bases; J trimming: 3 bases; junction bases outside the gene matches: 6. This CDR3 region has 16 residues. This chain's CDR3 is CASSPRTSGYYNEQFF. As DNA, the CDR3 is TGTGCCAGCAGTCCCCGGACTAGCGGGTACTACAATGAGCAGTTCTTC.

For the CDR3, the DNA is TGTGCCAGCAGCCAAGAACCAGGCCTGGGCTCCTACAATGAGCAGTTCTTC. Translation: CASSQEPGLGSYNEQFF. The rearrangement joins TRBV12-3 or TRBV12-4 to TRBJ2-1, with no clear D. Deletions cut 6 bases from V and 0 bases from J, with 18 bases between. CDR3 length equals 17 residues.

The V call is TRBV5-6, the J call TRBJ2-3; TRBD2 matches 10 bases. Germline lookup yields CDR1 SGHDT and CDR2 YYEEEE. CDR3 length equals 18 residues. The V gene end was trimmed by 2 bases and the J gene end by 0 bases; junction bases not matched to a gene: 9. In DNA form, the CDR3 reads TGTGCCAGCAGCTTCATGCTAGCGGGGGTGTATAGCACAGATACGCAGTATTTT. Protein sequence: CASSFMLAGVYSTDTQYF.

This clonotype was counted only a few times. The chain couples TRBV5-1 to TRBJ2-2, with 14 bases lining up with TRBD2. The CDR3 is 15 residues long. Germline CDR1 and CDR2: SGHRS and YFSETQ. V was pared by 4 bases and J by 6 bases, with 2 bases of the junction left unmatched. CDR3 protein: CASSGLAGGPGELFF. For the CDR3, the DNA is TGCGCCAGCAGCGGACTAGCGGGAGGTCCCGGGGAGCTGTTTTTT. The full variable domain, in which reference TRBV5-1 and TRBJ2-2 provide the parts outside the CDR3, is KAGVTQTPRYLIKTRGQQVTLSCSPISGHRSVSWYQQTPGQGLQFLFEYFSETQRNKGNFPGRFSGRQFSNSRSEMNVSTLELGDSALYLCASSGLAGGPGELFFGEGSRLTVL.

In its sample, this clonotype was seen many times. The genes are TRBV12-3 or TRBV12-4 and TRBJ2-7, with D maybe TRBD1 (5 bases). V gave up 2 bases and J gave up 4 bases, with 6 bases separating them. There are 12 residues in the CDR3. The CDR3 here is CASSLRGYEQYF. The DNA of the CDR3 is TGTGCCAGCAGTTTAAGGGGTTACGAGCAGTACTTC.